A single sample gave rise to the 21 T cell receptor beta chains below, sequenced in a study of shared clonotypes between healthy human individuals. The table came from immunoSEQ multiplex PCR; TCRdb's copy has only in-frame clones and leaves some out. The profile shows about 2 million clones, 85% to 95% of them singletons. CD45RO negativity and positive selection for CCR7 defined naive CD8 cells, a population that excluded terminally differentiated effector memory CD45RA+ cells. What was sequenced was naive CD8+ T cells sorted from blood. The receptors come from a man between 18 and 29 years old in good health.

This chain links TRBV19 with TRBJ2-2; D unclear. The CDR3 has 14 amino acids. CDR1 LNHDA and CDR2 SQIVND come from the germline V gene (reference sequence). Trimming left V 0 bases short and J 0 bases short, with 2 bases between. The CDR3 here is CASSIDSNTGELFF. The DNA for the CDR3 is TGTGCCAGTAGTATAGACTCGAACACCGGGGAGCTGTTTTTT.

The chain combines TRBV2 with TRBJ1-1, with D possibly matching TRBD1 (5 bases). V lost 7 bases to trimming and J lost 1 base, with 13 bases between them. The length of the CDR3 is 14 residues. Per the germline V gene, CDR1 is SNHLY and CDR2 is FYNNEI. The CDR3 sequence: CASTGSWGNTEAFF. The CDR3 DNA follows: TGTGCCAGCACAGGGAGTTGGGGGAACACTGAAGCTTTCTTT.

The genes are TRBV11-2 and TRBJ2-5, with 10 bases fitting TRBD2. There are 15 residues in the CDR3. V lost 5 bases to trimming and J lost 5 bases; unmatched junction nucleotides: 8. The germline gives CDR1 SGHAT, CDR2 FQNNGV. The CDR3 here is CASSGSSGGLETQYF. For the CDR3, the DNA is TGTGCCAGCAGCGGCAGTAGCGGGGGGCTGGAGACCCAGTACTTC.

This chain connects TRBV27 to TRBJ2-1; D perhaps matches TRBD2 (6 bases). Germline CDR1 and CDR2: MNHEY and SMNVEV (reference sequence). The CDR3 is 16 amino acids. The ends were cut back, 5 bases at V and 0 bases at J, with 14 bases in the middle. This CDR3 reads CASSLVAESSYNEQFF. CDR3 in DNA: TGTGCCAGCAGTCTCGTAGCGGAGAGCTCCTACAATGAGCAGTTCTTC.

The sample holds one count of this clone. The chain links TRBV25-1 to TRBJ1-1; D might be TRBD1 (5 bases). V was cut by 2 bases and J by 2 bases, with 9 bases left in between. The CDR3 loop spans 14 amino acids. Germline V lookup: CDR1 MGHDK, CDR2 SYGVNS. The CDR3 protein is CASSEIDSNTEAFF. The CDR3 DNA reads as TGTGCCAGCAGTGAAATCGACAGTAACACTGAAGCTTTCTTT.

As regards this clone: The same CDR3 is also encoded by other DNA sequences in this sample. The J gene is TRBJ2-7, the V gene TRBV5-1; 10 bases match TRBD2. CDR1 is SGHRS, CDR2 YFSETQ, per germline. CDR3 length equals 14 residues. Trimming took 1 base from V and 3 from J; bases not matched to a gene: 1. The CDR3 sequence: CASSLTSGIYEQYF. CDR3 nucleotide sequence: TGCGCCAGCAGCTTGACTAGCGGGATCTACGAGCAGTACTTC.

The chain carries TRBV4-1 and TRBJ2-3, with a possible D match to TRBD2 (6 bases). The CDR3 has 15 amino acids. V was shortened by 1 base and J by 2 bases, with 10 bases between the two germline ends. Germline assignment: CDR1 MGHRA and CDR2 YSYEKL. The CDR3 reads CASSQVAAITDTQYF. In nucleotides, the CDR3 is TGCGCCAGCAGCCAAGTAGCGGCAATCACAGATACGCAGTATTTT.

The genes are TRBV7-9 and TRBJ2-5; no definite D call. V was cut by 8 bases and J by 5 bases, with 9 bases left in between. The V gene's germline CDR1 is SEHNR and CDR2 FQNEAQ (reference sequence). The CDR3 contains 11 residues. The CDR3 bases are TGTGCCAGCCTCCGAGAGGAGACCCAGTACTTC. Amino acids: CASLREETQYF.

The chain couples TRBV6-5 to TRBJ2-1, with 8 bases matching TRBD1. The CDR3 totals 15 residues. Germline-derived CDR1 and CDR2 are MNHEY and SVGAGI. V gave up 1 base and J gave up 2 bases; unmatched junction bases: 1. CDR3 region: CASSYLQGAYNEQFF. CDR3 sequence (DNA): TGTGCCAGCAGTTACTTACAGGGGGCCTACAATGAGCAGTTCTTC.

This clone was detected once. The genes are TRBV4-1 and TRBJ2-5, with 12 positions matching TRBD2. The ends lost 4 bases at V and 4 bases at J; junction bases unmatched: 7. Germline CDR1 and CDR2: MGHRA and YSYEKL. The CDR3 loop spans 16 amino acids. The CDR3 DNA reads as TGCGCCAGCAGCCTCCGACTAGCGGGAGTGGTAGAGACCCAGTACTTC. As protein: CASSLRLAGVVETQYF.

As for this clone: Different DNA sequences within this sample yield the same CDR3. This chain links TRBV19 with TRBJ2-7; 9 nucleotides match TRBD2. CDR3 length: 15 amino acids. Looked up from germline, CDR1 is LNHDA and CDR2 is SQIVND (reference sequence). V trimming: 3 bases; J trimming: 2 bases; junction bases outside the gene matches: 5. CDR3 bases: TGTGCCAGTAGTATTTTAGCGGGAGAGACCTACGAGCAGTACTTC. Amino acid sequence: CASSILAGETYEQYF.

This clone was seen just once. The CDR3: CASSGELAEGYTF. The CDR3 coding sequence is TGCGCCAGCAGTGGCGAATTGGCGGAGGGCTACACCTTC. J is TRBJ1-2 and V is TRBV10-2; no reliable D call. Trimming removed 4 bases at V and 8 bases at J, with 14 bases between. The V gene's germline CDR1 is WSHSY and CDR2 SAAADI. The CDR3 loop spans 13 amino acids.

V gene TRBV27 combines with J gene TRBJ2-1; TRBD2 aligns across 9 bases. The germline CDR1 and CDR2 sequences are MNHEY and SMNVEV (reference sequence). The CDR3 is 15 residues long. The V gene end was trimmed by 3 bases and the J gene end by 6 bases; junction bases not matched to a gene: 6. The CDR3 sequence is CASSLLLAGPNEQFF. The CDR3 DNA follows: TGTGCCAGCAGTTTGCTCCTAGCGGGGCCCAATGAGCAGTTCTTC.

Concerning this clone itself: Other DNA sequences from this sample encode an identical CDR3 as well. V is TRBV2 and J is TRBJ2-2, with TRBD1 matching 9 bases. Germline-derived CDR1 and CDR2 are SNHLY and FYNNEI. This CDR3 has 14 amino acids. J gave up 4 bases and V 3 bases, and 0 bases lay outside the gene matches. This CDR3 is CASSEGQGTGELFF. CDR3 DNA sequence: TGTGCCAGCAGTGAGGGACAGGGCACCGGGGAGCTGTTTTTT. The complete variable domain, with remaining parts taken from reference TRBV2 and TRBJ2-2, reads EPEVTQTPSHQVTQMGQEVILRCVPISNHLYFYWYRQILGQKVEFLVSFYNNEISEKSEIFDDQFSVERPDGSNFTLKIRSTKLEDSAMYFCASSEGQGTGELFFGEGSRLTVL.

The rearrangement uses TRBV7-6 and TRBJ1-1; D gene unclear. The CDR3 length is 14 residues. V was cut by 1 base and J by 1 base, with 7 bases left in between. The germline CDR1 and CDR2 sequences are SGHVS and FNYEAQ. The CDR3 sequence: CASSLGPENTEAFF. The CDR3 coding sequence is TGTGCCAGCAGCTTAGGACCGGAGAACACTGAAGCTTTCTTT.

V is TRBV6-1 and J is TRBJ2-5; unclear D gene. This CDR3 has 15 residues. With 6 bases removed from V and 0 bases from J, the gap between germline ends came to 14 bases. Per the germline V gene, CDR1 is MNHNS and CDR2 is SASEGT. Here the CDR3 reads CASSPGPPYQETQYF. The CDR3 DNA is TGTGCCAGCAGCCCCGGACCCCCGTACCAAGAGACCCAGTACTTC.

The chain joins TRBV19 to TRBJ2-1; D is unresolved. V was trimmed by 5 bases and J by 7 bases, leaving 12 bases between them. This CDR3 is built from 13 residues. CDR1 and CDR2 from the germline V gene are LNHDA and SQIVND (reference sequence). Here the CDR3 DNA reads TGTGCCAGTAGTTTCGAGATTCAGAATGAGCAGTTCTTC. It specifies CASSFEIQNEQFF.

The gene calls are TRBV11-2 and TRBJ2-5; perhaps D is TRBD1 or TRBD2 (6 bases each). CDR1 and CDR2 (germline): SGHAT, FQNNGV. V shed 5 bases and J shed 0 bases, with 13 bases lying between them. The CDR3 is 15 amino acids. The CDR3 sequence is CASSPRGPYQETQYF. CDR3 in DNA: TGTGCCAGCAGCCCTCGGGGGCCGTACCAAGAGACCCAGTACTTC. Drawing the rest from reference TRBV11-2 and TRBJ2-5, the complete variable domain is EAGVAQSPRYKIIEKRQSVAFWCNPISGHATLYWYQQILGQGPKLLIQFQNNGVVDDSQLPKDRFSAERLKGVDSTLKIQPAKLEDSAVYLCASSPRGPYQETQYFGPGTRLLVL.

V usage is TRBV13 and J usage is TRBJ2-5; D call uncertain. The germline V and J ends were trimmed by 2 bases and 5 bases, with 9 bases remaining between them. The CDR3 spans 13 residues. Germline V gives CDR1 PRHDT, CDR2 FYEKMQ (reference sequence). CDR3 DNA: TGTGCCAGCAGCTTACCCGGTTCTGAGACCCAGTACTTC. Translation: CASSLPGSETQYF.

The V call is TRBV27, the J call TRBJ1-5; no definite D call. Trimming shortened V by 3 bases and J by 3 bases, and 12 bases separated the two germline ends. This CDR3 is 15 amino acids long. Germline V gives CDR1 MNHEY, CDR2 SMNVEV (reference sequence). As DNA, the CDR3 is TGTGCCAGCAGTTTTCGCCATTTGTTCAATCAGCCCCAGCATTTT. Encoded protein: CASSFRHLFNQPQHF.

The chain couples TRBV5-4 to TRBJ2-5; 8 bases match TRBD1. Germline V gene data show CDR1 as SGHNT and CDR2 as YYREEE (reference sequence). CDR3 length: 16 residues. V gave up 1 base and J gave up 3 bases; unmatched junction bases: 8. CDR3 amino acids: CASSLRYRGEKETQYF. Here the CDR3 DNA reads TGTGCCAGCAGCTTGAGGTACAGGGGGGAAAAAGAGACCCAGTACTTC.